This T cell receptor beta chain was recorded in a study of post-analysis software for immune sequencing data. Study context: Courses of disease covered relapsing-remitting, secondary progressive and progressive-relapsing multiple sclerosis.

Points on this clonotype: Its antigen is currently unknown.

V shed 5 bases, J shed 2 bases, and the junction held 10 bases outside the gene matches. Germline V gives CDR1 SEHNR, CDR2 FQNEAQ (reference sequence). There are 17 residues in the CDR3. The TCR beta cDNA libraries carried unique molecular identifiers. TCRdb re-called the PCR reads through MiXCR, storing one row per CDR3 protein. The table lists roughly 600,000 distinct CDR3 sequences, 44% of them singletons. Study-wide points: Controls had lower frequencies than patients of a handful of TRBV segments, which included TRBV5-6, TRBV5-1 and TRBV20-1.

This receptor was identified in a girl aged 5-17 years with multiple sclerosis. The J gene is TRBJ2-3, the V gene TRBV7-9, with 10 positions matching TRBD2. The sequencing sample was made of blood. This CDR3 is CASSLPSSGGLTDTQYF. CDR3 coding DNA: TGTGCCAGCAGCCTACCTTCTAGCGGGGGCCTCACAGATACGCAGTATTTT. Full variable domain (missing parts from reference TRBV7-9 and TRBJ2-3): DTGVSQNPRHKITKRGQNVTFRCDPISEHNRLYWYRQTLGQGPEFLTYFQNEAQLEKSRLLSDRFSAERPKGSFSTLEIQRTEQGDSAMYLCASSLPSSGGLTDTQYFGPGTRLTVL.